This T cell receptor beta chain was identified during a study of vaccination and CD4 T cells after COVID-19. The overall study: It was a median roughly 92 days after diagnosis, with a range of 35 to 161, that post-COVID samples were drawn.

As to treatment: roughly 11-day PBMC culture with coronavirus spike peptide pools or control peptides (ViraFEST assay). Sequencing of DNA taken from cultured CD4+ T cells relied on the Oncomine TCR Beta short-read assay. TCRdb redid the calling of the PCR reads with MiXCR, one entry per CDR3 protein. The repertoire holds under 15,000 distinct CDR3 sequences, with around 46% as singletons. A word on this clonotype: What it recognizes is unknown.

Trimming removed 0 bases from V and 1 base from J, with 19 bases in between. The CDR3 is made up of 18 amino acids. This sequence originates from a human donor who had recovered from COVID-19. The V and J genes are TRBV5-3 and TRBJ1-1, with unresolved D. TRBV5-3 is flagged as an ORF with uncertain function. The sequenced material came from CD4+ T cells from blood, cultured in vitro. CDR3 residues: CARSLDDWAPSRNTEAFF. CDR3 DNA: TGTGCCAGAAGCTTGGATGATTGGGCTCCGAGTCGGAACACTGAAGCTTTCTTT.